This record looks at one T cell receptor (beta chain) sequence and its context. The antigen remains unidentified. Compared with germline, one end of the junction differs, possibly owing to a read error. The germline CDR1 and CDR2 sequences are SNHLY and FYNNEI. This CDR3 is 16 amino acids long. The record originates from a study of T cell repertoires in cytomegalovirus infection. Overall study findings and caveats: In two of eight donors, the top clonotype was HLA-C-restricted CMV-specific.

TCRdb reanalysed the reads using MiXCR and keeps one entry per CDR3 protein. This sample yields a few hundred thousand distinct CDR3 sequences, of which roughly a third are seen a single time; 15% to 20% belongs to the top ten. This TCR derives from a human donor in good health (CMV status not recorded). Some clones in this sample may be carry-over from other donors' samples. The chain carries TRBV2 and TRBJ2-3; 12 bases map to TRBD2. The specimen comprised cultured PBMCs, sampled from culture after CMV antigen stimulation. The CDR3 loop is CASSRLAGDPTDTLYF. The CDR3 bases are TGTGCCAGCAGTCGACTAGCGGGAGACCCCACAGATACGCTGTATTTT.